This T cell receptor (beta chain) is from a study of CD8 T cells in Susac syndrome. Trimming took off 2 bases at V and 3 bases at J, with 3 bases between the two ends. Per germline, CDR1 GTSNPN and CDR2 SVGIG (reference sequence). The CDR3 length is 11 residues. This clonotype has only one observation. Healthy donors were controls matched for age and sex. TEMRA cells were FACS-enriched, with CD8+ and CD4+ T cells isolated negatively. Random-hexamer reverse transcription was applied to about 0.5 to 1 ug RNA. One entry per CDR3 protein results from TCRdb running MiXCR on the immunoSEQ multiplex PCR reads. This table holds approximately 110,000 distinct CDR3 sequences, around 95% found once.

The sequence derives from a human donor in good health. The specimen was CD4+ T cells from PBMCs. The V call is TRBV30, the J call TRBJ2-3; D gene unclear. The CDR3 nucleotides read TGTGCCTGGAGTACAACAGATACGCAGTATTTT. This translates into CAWSTTDTQYF.